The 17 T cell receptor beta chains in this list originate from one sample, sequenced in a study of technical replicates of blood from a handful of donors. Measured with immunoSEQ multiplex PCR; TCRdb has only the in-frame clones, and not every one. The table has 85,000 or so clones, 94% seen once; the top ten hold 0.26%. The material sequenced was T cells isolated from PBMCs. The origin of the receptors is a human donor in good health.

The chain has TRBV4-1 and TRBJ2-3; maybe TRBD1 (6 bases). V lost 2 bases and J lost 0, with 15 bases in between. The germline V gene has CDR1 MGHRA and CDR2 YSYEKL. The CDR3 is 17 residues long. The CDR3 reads CASSQLTGGASTDTQYF. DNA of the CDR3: TGCGCCAGCAGCCAACTCACTGGGGGCGCCAGCACAGATACGCAGTATTTT.

For the CDR3, the DNA is TGCGCCAGCACCTGGACAGGGGGCTACGAGCAGTACTTC. Translating gives CASTWTGGYEQYF. V and J are TRBV5-1 and TRBJ2-7, with 10 bases aligning to TRBD1. The CDR3 loop spans 13 amino acids. Looked up from germline, CDR1 is SGHRS and CDR2 is YFSETQ. The V segment lost 6 bases and the J segment 3 bases; nucleotides outside the gene matches: 3.

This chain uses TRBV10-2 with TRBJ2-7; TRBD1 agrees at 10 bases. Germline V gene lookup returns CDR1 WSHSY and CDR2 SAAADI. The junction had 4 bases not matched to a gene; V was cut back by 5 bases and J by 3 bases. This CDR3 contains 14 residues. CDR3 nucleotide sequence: TGCGCCAGCAGTATTGGGACAGGGGTCTACGAGCAGTACTTC. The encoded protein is CASSIGTGVYEQYF.

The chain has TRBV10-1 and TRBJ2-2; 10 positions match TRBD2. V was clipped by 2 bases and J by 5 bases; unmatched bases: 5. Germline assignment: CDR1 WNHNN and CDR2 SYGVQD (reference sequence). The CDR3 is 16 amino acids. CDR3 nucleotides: TGCGCCAGCAGTGAGCAAGCGGGAGGGTGGACCGGGGAGCTGTTTTTT. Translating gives CASSEQAGGWTGELFF.

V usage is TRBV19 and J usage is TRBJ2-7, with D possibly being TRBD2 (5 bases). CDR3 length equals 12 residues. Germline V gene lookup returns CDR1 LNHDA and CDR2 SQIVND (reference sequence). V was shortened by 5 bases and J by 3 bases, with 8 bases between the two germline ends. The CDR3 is CASSFSGYEQYF. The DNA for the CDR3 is TGTGCCAGTAGTTTCAGCGGCTACGAGCAGTACTTC. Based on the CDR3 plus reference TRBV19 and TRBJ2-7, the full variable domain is DGGITQSPKYLFRKEGQNVTLSCEQNLNHDAMYWYRQDPGQGLRLIYYSQIVNDFQKGDIAEGYSVSREKKESFPLTVTSAQKNPTAFYLCASSFSGYEQYFGPGTRLTVT.

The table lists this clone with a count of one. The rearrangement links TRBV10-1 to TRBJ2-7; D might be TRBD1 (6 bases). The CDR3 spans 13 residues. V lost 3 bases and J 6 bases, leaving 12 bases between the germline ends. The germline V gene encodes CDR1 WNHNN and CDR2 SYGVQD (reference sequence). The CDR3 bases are TGCGCCAGCAGTGAACAGGGTGCGGGCGAGCAGTACTTC. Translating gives CASSEQGAGEQYF.

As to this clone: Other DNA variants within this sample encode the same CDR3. This CDR3 is CASSYGTGGHEQYF. Here the CDR3 DNA reads TGTGCCAGCAGTTACGGGACAGGGGGCCACGAGCAGTACTTC. The V and J genes are TRBV6-5 and TRBJ2-7, with 12 bases fitting TRBD1. This CDR3 is 14 amino acids long. The ends lost 2 bases at V and 5 bases at J; junction bases unmatched: 1. From germline, CDR1 is MNHEY and CDR2 SVGAGI.

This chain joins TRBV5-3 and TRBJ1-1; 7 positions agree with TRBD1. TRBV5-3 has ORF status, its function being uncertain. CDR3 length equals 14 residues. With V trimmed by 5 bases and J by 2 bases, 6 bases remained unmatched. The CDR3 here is CARRGTETNTEAFF. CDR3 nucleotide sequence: TGTGCCAGAAGGGGGACAGAAACCAACACTGAAGCTTTCTTT.

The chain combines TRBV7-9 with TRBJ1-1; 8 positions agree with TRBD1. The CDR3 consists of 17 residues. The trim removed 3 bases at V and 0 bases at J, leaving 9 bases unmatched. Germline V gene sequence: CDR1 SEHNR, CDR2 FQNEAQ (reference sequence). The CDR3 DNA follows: TGTGCCAGCAGCTTGAGAGACAGGGGAGGGATGAACACTGAAGCTTTCTTT. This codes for CASSLRDRGGMNTEAFF. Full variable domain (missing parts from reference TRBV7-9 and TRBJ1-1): DTGVSQNPRHKITKRGQNVTFRCDPISEHNRLYWYRQTLGQGPEFLTYFQNEAQLEKSRLLSDRFSAERPKGSFSTLEIQRTEQGDSAMYLCASSLRDRGGMNTEAFFGQGTRLTVV.

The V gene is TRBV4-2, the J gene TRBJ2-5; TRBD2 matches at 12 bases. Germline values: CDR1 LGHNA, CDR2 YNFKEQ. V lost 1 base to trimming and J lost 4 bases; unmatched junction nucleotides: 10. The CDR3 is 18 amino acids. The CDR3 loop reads CASSQVTSGGPLGETQYF. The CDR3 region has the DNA TGTGCCAGCAGCCAAGTGACTAGCGGGGGCCCCCTCGGAGAGACCCAGTACTTC.

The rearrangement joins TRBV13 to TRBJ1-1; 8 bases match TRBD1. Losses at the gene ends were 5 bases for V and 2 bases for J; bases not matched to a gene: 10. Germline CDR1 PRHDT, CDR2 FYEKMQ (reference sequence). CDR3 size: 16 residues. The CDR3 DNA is TGTGCCAGCAGCGCCTTCCTCGACAGGGGTAACACTGAAGCTTTCTTT. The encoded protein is CASSAFLDRGNTEAFF.

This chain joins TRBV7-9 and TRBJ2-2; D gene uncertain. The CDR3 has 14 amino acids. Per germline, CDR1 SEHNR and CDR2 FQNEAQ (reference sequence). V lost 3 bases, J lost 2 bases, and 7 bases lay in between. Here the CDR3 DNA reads TGTGCCAGCAGCTTTAGTCGAAACACCGGGGAGCTGTTTTTT. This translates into CASSFSRNTGELFF. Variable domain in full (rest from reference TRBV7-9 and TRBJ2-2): DTGVSQNPRHKITKRGQNVTFRCDPISEHNRLYWYRQTLGQGPEFLTYFQNEAQLEKSRLLSDRFSAERPKGSFSTLEIQRTEQGDSAMYLCASSFSRNTGELFFGEGSRLTVL.

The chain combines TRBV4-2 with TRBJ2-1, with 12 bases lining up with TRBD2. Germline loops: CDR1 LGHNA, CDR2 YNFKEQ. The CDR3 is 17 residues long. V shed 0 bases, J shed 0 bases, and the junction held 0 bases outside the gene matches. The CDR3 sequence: CASSQETSGSSYNEQFF. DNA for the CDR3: TGTGCCAGCAGCCAAGAGACTAGCGGGAGCTCCTACAATGAGCAGTTCTTC.

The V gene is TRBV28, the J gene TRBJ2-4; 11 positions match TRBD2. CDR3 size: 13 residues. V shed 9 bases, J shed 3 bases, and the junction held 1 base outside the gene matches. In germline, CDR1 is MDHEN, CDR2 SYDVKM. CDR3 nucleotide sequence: TGTGCCAGTAGCGGGAGGGACAAAAACATTCAGTACTTC. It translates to CASSGRDKNIQYF.

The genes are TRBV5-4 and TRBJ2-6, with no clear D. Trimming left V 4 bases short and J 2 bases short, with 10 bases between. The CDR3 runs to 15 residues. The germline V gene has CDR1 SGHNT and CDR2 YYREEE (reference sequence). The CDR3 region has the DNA TGTGCCAGCAGCACCGCCCGGGCTGGGGCCAACGTCCTGACTTTC. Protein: CASSTARAGANVLTF.

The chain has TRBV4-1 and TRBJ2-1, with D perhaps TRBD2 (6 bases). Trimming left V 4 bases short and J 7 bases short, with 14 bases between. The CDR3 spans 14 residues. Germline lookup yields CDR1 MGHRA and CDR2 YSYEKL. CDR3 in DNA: TGCGCCAGCAGCCTAAGTGGGGGGACGAATGAGCAGTTCTTC. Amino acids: CASSLSGGTNEQFF.

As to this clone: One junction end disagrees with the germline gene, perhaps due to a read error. Here the CDR3 reads CASSQAGLGPYEQYF. CDR3 nucleotide sequence: TGTGCCAGCAGTCAAGCGGGACTCGGTCCCTACGAGCAGTACTTC. This rearrangement joins TRBV2 to TRBJ2-7; 7 nucleotides agree with TRBD2. The germline gives CDR1 SNHLY, CDR2 FYNNEI. The CDR3 has 15 amino acids.